This entry describes one TCR beta chain. This sample is part of a study of T-cell memory formation after mild COVID-19. TCRdb fed the 5' RACE reads into MiXCR, producing one record per CDR3 protein. Among fewer than 350,000 distinct CDR3 sequences listed, about 15% were seen once. The CDR3 runs to 14 residues. Germline CDR1 DFQATT, CDR2 SNEGSKA (reference sequence). V lost 5 bases, J lost 4 bases, and 8 bases stayed unmatched. V usage is TRBV20-1 and J usage is TRBJ2-1; 7 nucleotides match TRBD1. The source of this sequence is a man aged 18 to 29 who had mild COVID-19 (a few samples of this study predate the infection). Cell type and time point are not known. The sample comprised PBMCs or a T cell subset sorted from them (not recorded which). The CDR3 nucleotides read TGCAGTGCTCTCATAGGGGGCCTTTACAATGAGCAGTTCTTC. Translated: CSALIGGLYNEQFF.